This is a list of T cell receptor beta chains from one sample in a study of CD39 and CD103 CD8 tumor-infiltrating T cells. Method: immunoSEQ multiplex PCR; TCRdb's copy keeps in-frame clones and lacks some. The sample has about 1,200 clones; about 74% are singletons. The sample comprised CD39- CD103- CD8+ T cells sorted from the tumor. The origin of the receptors is a human donor with ovarian cancer. The CDR3 runs from the conserved cysteine through the conserved F or W. The D gene is left open where the match is weak. Some rows have no size entry. The others give once, few or many, or a class for an expanded clone.

clone size: few
D gene: NA
V gene: TRBV27
J gene: TRBJ1-1
CDR3 protein: CASSLKGNTEAFF
CDR3 DNA: TGTGCCAGCAGTTTAAAAGGGAACACTGAAGCTTTCTTT

clone size: NA
D gene: TRBD1
V gene: TRBV15
J gene: TRBJ1-1
CDR3 protein: CATSRDNGRQGLRGAFF
CDR3 DNA: TGTGCCACCAGCAGAGATAACGGCCGACAGGGGTTGCGCGGAGCTTTCTTT

clone size: NA
D gene: TRBD2
V gene: TRBV27
J gene: TRBJ2-5
CDR3 protein: CASSLRTSPQETQYF
CDR3 DNA: TGTGCCAGCAGTTTAAGGACTAGCCCCCAAGAGACCCAGTACTTC

clone size: large
D gene: NA
V gene: TRBV4-1
J gene: TRBJ1-5
CDR3 protein: CASSQETGHQPQHF
CDR3 DNA: TGCGCCAGCAGCCAAGAGACAGGCCATCAGCCCCAGCATTTT

clone size: NA
D gene: NA
V gene: TRBV5-1
J gene: TRBJ2-7
CDR3 protein: CASSEVRMDEQYF
CDR3 DNA: TGCGCCAGCAGCGAGGTCCGTATGGACGAGCAGTACTTC

clone size: NA
D gene: TRBD1
V gene: TRBV7-2
J gene: TRBJ2-7
CDR3 protein: CASSLEWDSSYEQYF
CDR3 DNA: TGTGCCAGCAGCTTAGAATGGGACAGCTCCTACGAGCAGTACTTC

clone size: NA
D gene: NA
V gene: TRBV7-6
J gene: TRBJ2-3
CDR3 protein: CASSAILTADTQYF
CDR3 DNA: TGTGCCAGCAGCGCGATCTTGACCGCAGATACGCAGTATTTT

clone size: NA
D gene: NA
V gene: TRBV5-1
J gene: TRBJ2-2
CDR3 protein: CASSPSWSAGELFF
CDR3 DNA: TGCGCCAGCAGCCCCAGTTGGAGCGCCGGGGAGCTGTTTTTT

clone size: NA
D gene: NA
V gene: TRBV11-2
J gene: TRBJ2-3
CDR3 protein: CASSTTSSDTQYF
CDR3 DNA: TGTGCCAGCAGCACGACTAGTTCAGATACGCAGTATTTT

clone size: NA
D gene: TRBD1
V gene: TRBV28
J gene: TRBJ2-7
CDR3 protein: CASSDSGQGAKKQYF
CDR3 DNA: TGTGCCAGCAGCGACTCGGGACAGGGGGCGAAGAAGCAGTACTTC

clone size: few
D gene: NA
V gene: TRBV7-9
J gene: TRBJ2-5
CDR3 protein: CASSPAEEETQYF
CDR3 DNA: TGTGCCAGCAGCCCCGCTGAAGAAGAGACCCAGTACTTC

clone size: NA
D gene: NA
V gene: TRBV6-4
J gene: TRBJ2-3
CDR3 protein: CASSYLVLTDTQYF
CDR3 DNA: TGTGCCAGCAGTTATTTAGTCCTCACAGATACGCAGTATTTT

clone size: NA
D gene: NA
V gene: TRBV15
J gene: TRBJ2-1
CDR3 protein: CATSGWDSEQFF
CDR3 DNA: TGTGCCACCAGCGGGTGGGACTCCGAGCAGTTCTTC

clone size: NA
D gene: NA
V gene: TRBV5-1
J gene: TRBJ2-1
CDR3 protein: CASSSEWLHWGEGNEQFF
CDR3 DNA: TGCGCCAGCAGCTCCGAATGGTTGCACTGGGGCGAGGGCAATGAGCAGTTCTTC

clone size: once
D gene: NA
V gene: TRBV5-4
J gene: TRBJ2-7
CDR3 protein: CASSLEGSSRPYEQYF
CDR3 DNA: TGTGCCAGCAGCTTAGAGGGGTCTTCCCGTCCCTACGAGCAGTACTTC

clone size: NA
D gene: NA
V gene: TRBV29-1
J gene: TRBJ1-1
CDR3 protein: CSVGSLLNTEAFF
CDR3 DNA: TGCAGCGTTGGGTCGCTACTGAACACTGAAGCTTTCTTT

clone size: NA
D gene: NA
V gene: TRBV25-1
J gene: TRBJ1-1
CDR3 protein: CASSVAVGGEAFF
CDR3 DNA: TGTGCCAGCAGTGTAGCGGTCGGCGGTGAAGCTTTCTTT

clone size: NA
D gene: NA
V gene: TRBV29-1
J gene: TRBJ1-2
CDR3 protein: CSVHTRRGDYGYTF
CDR3 DNA: TGCAGCGTTCACACCAGAAGGGGTGACTATGGCTACACCTTC

clone size: NA
D gene: NA
V gene: TRBV11-1
J gene: TRBJ2-7
CDR3 protein: CASSREVGAGPSYEQYF
CDR3 DNA: TGTGCCAGCAGCAGAGAGGTCGGGGCGGGGCCTTCCTACGAGCAGTACTTC

clone size: NA
D gene: TRBD2
V gene: TRBV28
J gene: TRBJ2-2
CDR3 protein: CASSPAGGDTGELFF
CDR3 DNA: TGTGCCAGCAGTCCAGCGGGAGGGGACACCGGGGAGCTGTTTTTT

clone size: NA
D gene: TRBD2
V gene: TRBV28
J gene: TRBJ2-7
CDR3 protein: CASRGAGVGYEQYF
CDR3 DNA: TGTGCCAGCAGAGGAGCGGGAGTAGGGTACGAGCAGTACTTC

clone size: NA
D gene: TRBD1
V gene: TRBV2
J gene: TRBJ1-5
CDR3 protein: CASSEAGRGRNNQPQHF
CDR3 DNA: TGTGCCAGCAGTGAAGCGGGCAGGGGGCGAAACAATCAGCCCCAGCATTTT

clone size: NA
D gene: NA
V gene: TRBV6-1
J gene: TRBJ1-5
CDR3 protein: CASSERSGSGNQPQHF
CDR3 DNA: TGTGCCAGCAGTGAAAGGTCAGGGAGTGGTAATCAGCCCCAGCATTTT

clone size: NA
D gene: NA
V gene: TRBV13
J gene: TRBJ2-3
CDR3 protein: CASSYRSGYGTDTQYF
CDR3 DNA: TGTGCCAGCAGTTATCGCTCGGGGTACGGCACAGATACGCAGTATTTT

clone size: NA
D gene: NA
V gene: TRBV21-1
J gene: TRBJ1-5
CDR3 protein: CASRVSLHWHHQPQHF
CDR3 DNA: TGTGCCAGCAGGGTGTCGCTACATTGGCATCATCAGCCCCAGCATTTT

clone size: NA
D gene: TRBD1
V gene: TRBV14
J gene: TRBJ2-7
CDR3 protein: CASRDRGTYEQYF
CDR3 DNA: TGTGCCAGCAGGGACAGGGGAACCTACGAGCAGTACTTC

clone size: once
D gene: NA
V gene: TRBV28
J gene: TRBJ2-3
CDR3 protein: CASRLPGVGPTDTQYF
CDR3 DNA: TGTGCCAGCAGACTGCCGGGAGTGGGACCCACAGATACGCAGTATTTT

clone size: NA
D gene: NA
V gene: TRBV10-3
J gene: TRBJ2-7
CDR3 protein: CAIGGGGLDEQYF
CDR3 DNA: TGTGCCATCGGTGGAGGGGGCCTGGACGAGCAGTACTTC

clone size: NA
D gene: NA
V gene: TRBV9
J gene: TRBJ1-2
CDR3 protein: CASSGSHGKTYGYTF
CDR3 DNA: TGTGCCAGCAGCGGGAGCCACGGGAAAACCTATGGCTACACCTTC

clone size: few
D gene: NA
V gene: TRBV19
J gene: TRBJ1-5
CDR3 protein: CASSIKGSSNQPQHF
CDR3 DNA: TGTGCCAGTAGTATAAAAGGGTCGAGCAATCAGCCCCAGCATTTT

clone size: NA
D gene: NA
V gene: TRBV7-9
J gene: TRBJ1-2
CDR3 protein: CASSMDLYYGYTF
CDR3 DNA: TGTGCCAGCAGCATGGACCTCTACTATGGCTACACCTTC

clone size: NA
D gene: NA
V gene: TRBV15
J gene: TRBJ1-2
CDR3 protein: CATSREEGDGYTF
CDR3 DNA: TGTGCCACCAGCAGAGAGGAAGGGGACGGCTACACCTTC

clone size: NA
D gene: TRBD2
V gene: TRBV13
J gene: TRBJ2-1
CDR3 protein: CASSQNLAGGPFF
CDR3 DNA: TGTGCCAGCAGCCAGAACCTAGCGGGAGGTCCGTTCTTC

clone size: NA
D gene: NA
V gene: TRBV7-3
J gene: TRBJ2-5
CDR3 protein: CASSPAEEETQYF
CDR3 DNA: TGTGCCAGCAGCCCCGCTGAAGAAGAGACCCAGTACTTC

clone size: once
D gene: TRBD1
V gene: TRBV15
J gene: TRBJ1-2
CDR3 protein: CATSREVATGSKDYGYTF
CDR3 DNA: TGTGCCACCAGCAGAGAGGTCGCGACAGGGAGTAAGGACTATGGCTACACCTTC

clone size: NA
D gene: NA
V gene: TRBV15
J gene: TRBJ2-3
CDR3 protein: CATSLGSTDTQYF
CDR3 DNA: TGTGCCACCAGCCTAGGGAGCACAGATACGCAGTATTTT

clone size: once
D gene: TRBD2
V gene: TRBV28
J gene: TRBJ2-5
CDR3 protein: CASSSTSDGETQYF
CDR3 DNA: TGTGCCAGCAGTTCGACTAGCGATGGGGAGACCCAGTACTTC

clone size: few
D gene: TRBD2
V gene: TRBV6-6
J gene: TRBJ2-2
CDR3 protein: CASSNPTSAGELFF
CDR3 DNA: TGTGCCAGCAGTAACCCAACTAGCGCCGGGGAGCTGTTTTTT

clone size: NA
D gene: NA
V gene: TRBV4-3
J gene: TRBJ2-7
CDR3 protein: CASSQYRNSPSEQYF
CDR3 DNA: TGCGCCAGCAGCCAATATCGGAACAGCCCTAGCGAGCAGTACTTC

clone size: NA
D gene: TRBD1
V gene: TRBV6-6
J gene: TRBJ1-1
CDR3 protein: CASSSGGLNTEAFF
CDR3 DNA: TGTGCCAGCAGCTCAGGGGGCCTAAACACTGAAGCTTTCTTT

clone size: NA
D gene: NA
V gene: TRBV5-6
J gene: TRBJ2-3
CDR3 protein: CASSPSYRTDTQYF
CDR3 DNA: TGTGCCAGCAGCCCCAGTTACCGCACAGATACGCAGTATTTT

clone size: NA
D gene: NA
V gene: TRBV5-4
J gene: TRBJ2-7
CDR3 protein: CASSSTAEQYF
CDR3 DNA: TGTGCCAGCAGCTCGACAGCCGAGCAGTACTTC

clone size: NA
D gene: NA
V gene: TRBV7-2
J gene: TRBJ2-7
CDR3 protein: CASSLAQEPYEQYF
CDR3 DNA: TGTGCCAGCAGCTTAGCACAGGAGCCCTACGAGCAGTACTTC

clone size: NA
D gene: TRBD1
V gene: TRBV4-3
J gene: TRBJ1-2
CDR3 protein: CASSRLGQSGYTF
CDR3 DNA: TGCGCCAGCAGCCGACTGGGACAGTCGGGCTACACCTTC

clone size: NA
D gene: NA
V gene: TRBV5-8
J gene: TRBJ2-3
CDR3 protein: CASSSGGLTDTQYF
CDR3 DNA: TGTGCCAGCAGCTCCGGCGGACTCACAGATACGCAGTATTTT

clone size: NA
D gene: NA
V gene: TRBV28
J gene: TRBJ2-5
CDR3 protein: CASSKPRTEKETQYF
CDR3 DNA: TGTGCCAGCAGTAAACCCCGGACTGAAAAAGAGACCCAGTACTTC

clone size: NA
D gene: NA
V gene: TRBV27
J gene: TRBJ2-2
CDR3 protein: CASSLGSSAGELFF
CDR3 DNA: TGTGCCAGCAGTCTTGGCTCCTCTGCCGGGGAGCTGTTTTTT

clone size: NA
D gene: NA
V gene: TRBV27
J gene: TRBJ1-1
CDR3 protein: CASSIKPYTEAFF
CDR3 DNA: TGTGCCAGCAGTATCAAACCCTACACTGAAGCTTTCTTT

clone size: NA
D gene: NA
V gene: TRBV19
J gene: TRBJ2-2
CDR3 protein: CASSLQQGEEWTGELFF
CDR3 DNA: TGTGCCAGTAGTCTACAGCAGGGGGAGGAGTGGACCGGGGAGCTGTTTTTT

clone size: NA
D gene: NA
V gene: TRBV19
J gene: TRBJ2-1
CDR3 protein: CASSMSRFGQFF
CDR3 DNA: TGTGCCAGTAGTATGTCTCGATTTGGGCAGTTCTTC

clone size: NA
D gene: NA
V gene: TRBV5-1
J gene: TRBJ2-5
CDR3 protein: CASSFVWGSGETQYF
CDR3 DNA: TGCGCCAGCAGCTTTGTATGGGGCTCCGGAGAGACCCAGTACTTC